These 9 T cell receptor beta chains share one sample of origin, sequenced in a study of blood T cells in healthy people across ages. Primers used in a second PCR of roughly 7 to 12 cycles were a sample-barcoded 5' primer and a J-beta primer mix. One entry per CDR3 protein, called by TCRdb with MiXCR from the 5' RACE reads. Among under 2,000,000 distinct CDR3 sequences, about 49% were seen once, and the ten largest hold less than 2.5%. The sequenced sample was blood. The receptors were sampled from a woman between 40 and 55 years old in good health.

The V and J genes are TRBV20-1 and TRBJ1-2; 7 positions match TRBD1. Losses at the gene ends were 7 bases for V and 4 bases for J; bases not matched to a gene: 3. The CDR3 consists of 11 residues. Germline-derived CDR1 and CDR2 are DFQATT and SNEGSKA (reference sequence). DNA for the CDR3: TGCAGTGGGGGACAGTTCTATGGCTACACCTTC. This encodes CSGGQFYGYTF.

This clonotype has a handful of counts. This chain joins TRBV6-5 and TRBJ1-2, with 7 nucleotides matching TRBD1. V lost 7 bases, J lost 8 bases, and 16 bases stayed unmatched. There are 15 residues in the CDR3. Germline lookup yields CDR1 MNHEY and CDR2 SVGAGI. The CDR3 loop reads CASKEKGALLEGYTF. The CDR3 DNA is TGTGCCAGCAAGGAGAAGGGGGCGCTTCTGGAAGGCTACACCTTC.

Notes on this clonotype: The junction departs from the called germline gene at one end, perhaps through a read error. The genes are TRBV20-1 and TRBJ1-2; 7 bases match TRBD1. CDR1 is DFQATT and CDR2 is SNEGSKA in the germline V gene (reference sequence). The CDR3 contains 14 residues. The CDR3 region is CSASLAGGNDGYTF. The CDR3 region has the DNA TGCAGTGCTTCTCTCGCAGGGGGTAACGATGGCTACACCTTC.

This chain connects TRBV7-2 to TRBJ2-3; 11 bases map to TRBD2. In germline, CDR1 is SGHTA, CDR2 FQGNSA. The CDR3 is 15 residues long. The V segment lost 5 bases and the J segment 4 bases; nucleotides outside the gene matches: 5. Written as DNA, the CDR3 is TGTGCCAGCAGCACCATTAGCGGGGGGGCAGATACGCAGTATTTT. This translates into CASSTISGGADTQYF.

This clonotype appeared a few times. The chain uses TRBV20-1 and TRBJ2-1; no definite D call. Germline V lookup: CDR1 DFQATT, CDR2 SNEGSKA (reference sequence). The CDR3 contains 14 residues. With 6 bases removed from V and 0 bases from J, the gap between germline ends came to 12 bases. CDR3 amino acids: CSASTSSSYNEQFF. In DNA, the CDR3 is TGCAGTGCCTCTACTTCGAGCTCCTACAATGAGCAGTTCTTC.

The chain combines TRBV15 with TRBJ1-2; 8 positions agree with TRBD1. J gave up 3 bases and V 2 bases, and 5 bases lay outside the gene matches. In germline, CDR1 is LNHNV, CDR2 YYDKDF (reference sequence). CDR3 length equals 15 residues. DNA of the CDR3: TGTGCCACCAGCAGACTCGGACAGGGAGACTATGGCTACACCTTC. Encoded protein: CATSRLGQGDYGYTF. Full variable domain (missing parts from reference TRBV15 and TRBJ1-2): DAMVIQNPRYQVTQFGKPVTLSCSQTLNHNVMYWYQQKSSQAPKLLFHYYDKDFNNEADTPDNFQSRRPNTSFCFLDIRSPGLGDTAMYLCATSRLGQGDYGYTFGSGTRLTVV.

There are a few counts of this clonotype. The chain uses TRBV5-1 and TRBJ2-1; tentative D call: TRBD2 (6 bases). Germline CDR1 is SGHRS and CDR2 is YFSETQ. The CDR3 contains 18 residues. Between the trimmed V and J ends, which lost 0 bases and 6 bases, there was a span of 22 bases. The CDR3 DNA reads as TGCGCCAGCAGCTTGGGTTTTCGGGGGATCAACAGCACCAATGAGCAGTTCTTC. It translates to CASSLGFRGINSTNEQFF.

This clonotype appeared a single time. The gene calls are TRBV6-5 and TRBJ2-1, with 10 bases aligning to TRBD1. Germline loops: CDR1 MNHEY, CDR2 SVGAGI. Trimming removed 5 bases from V and 9 bases from J; junction bases left unmatched: 10. This CDR3 has 15 amino acids. For the CDR3, the DNA is TGTGCCAGCAGTCCTTCCGGGACAGGGGCCCGTGAGCAGTTCTTC. Protein product: CASSPSGTGAREQFF.

CDR3 region: CAISEQNGQAFF. The CDR3 DNA reads as TGTGCCATCAGTGAACAGAATGGGCAAGCTTTCTTT. The rearrangement links TRBV10-3 to TRBJ1-1; no clear D. Trimming shortened V by 3 bases and J by 9 bases, and 11 bases separated the two germline ends. Germline values: CDR1 ENHRY, CDR2 SYGVKD. This CDR3 has 12 residues.